Listed below are T cell receptor beta chains from one sample, sequenced in a study of cytomegalovirus exposure and HLA in healthy donors. TCRdb's table, derived via immunoSEQ multiplex PCR, lists solely in-frame clones and lacks some. The sample has about 120,000 clones, approximately 80% seen once; the top ten hold around a fifth. The sequenced material came from PBMCs. All receptors derive from a man aged 25 to 40 in good health and CMV-seropositive. CDR3s include the opening cysteine and the closing phenylalanine or tryptophan. The order of the fields is D gene, V gene, J gene, CDR3 protein. D genes are given only for firm matches.

.	TRBV9	TRBJ2-3	CASSVEVGASDTQYF
TRBD1	TRBV18	TRBJ1-4	CASSPGTENEKLFF
TRBD1	TRBV7-2	TRBJ1-1	CASSSLGTVNTEAFF
TRBD1	TRBV27	.	CASSSDRARSYSSYEQYF
.	TRBV6-1	TRBJ1-3	CASSERQAFSGNTIYF
TRBD2	TRBV11-3	TRBJ2-3	CASSFPLSGGPLFTDTQYF
.	TRBV19	TRBJ2-1	CASSTGGNEQFF
TRBD1	TRBV5-5	TRBJ1-5	CASSLMTGKNQPQHF
.	TRBV28	TRBJ2-7	CASSPPGSSYEQYF
.	TRBV5-6	TRBJ1-2	CASSLEGAYGYTF